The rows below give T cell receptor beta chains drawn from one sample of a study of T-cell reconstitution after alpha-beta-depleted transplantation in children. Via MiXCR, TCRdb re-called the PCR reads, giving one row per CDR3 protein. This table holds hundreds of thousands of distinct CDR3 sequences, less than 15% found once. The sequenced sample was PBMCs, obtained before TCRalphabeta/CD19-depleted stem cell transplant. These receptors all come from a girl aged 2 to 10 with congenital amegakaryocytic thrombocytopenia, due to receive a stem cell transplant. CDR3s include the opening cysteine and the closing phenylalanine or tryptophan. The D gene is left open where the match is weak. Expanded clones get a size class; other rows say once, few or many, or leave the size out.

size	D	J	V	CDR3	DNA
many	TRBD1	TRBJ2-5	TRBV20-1	CSAFGTGASYQETQYF	TGCAGTGCTTTCGGGACAGGGGCTTCCTACCAAGAGACCCAGTACTTC
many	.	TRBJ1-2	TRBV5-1	CASSLVGEYGYTF	TGCGCCAGCAGCTTGGTAGGGGAGTATGGCTACACCTTC
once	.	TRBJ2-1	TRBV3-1	CASTQDLAKRSSYNEQFF	TGTGCCTCCACCCAAGATTTGGCGAAGCGAAGCTCCTACAATGAGCAGTTCTTC
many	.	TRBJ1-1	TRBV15	CATTEKQGMGTEAFF	TGTGCCACGACCGAAAAACAGGGCATGGGTACTGAAGCTTTCTTT
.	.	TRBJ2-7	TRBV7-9	CASSPDSFEQYF	TGTGCCAGCAGCCCGGACAGTTTTGAGCAGTACTTC
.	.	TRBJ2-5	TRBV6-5	CAGSYGGLTETQYF	TGTGCCGGCAGTTACGGGGGCCTGACAGAGACCCAGTACTTC
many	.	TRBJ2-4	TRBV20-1	CSARDPESGLGLIQYF	TGCAGTGCTAGAGACCCGGAATCGGGGTTAGGTTTGATTCAGTACTTC
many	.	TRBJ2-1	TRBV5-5	CASSRDSNRYNEQFF	TGTGCCAGCAGCCGGGACTCGAATAGGTACAATGAGCAGTTCTTC
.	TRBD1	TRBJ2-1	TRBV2	CASRGQVDNEQFF	TGTGCCAGCAGAGGACAGGTAGACAATGAGCAGTTCTTC
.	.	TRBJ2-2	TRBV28	CASTPRPRGGELFF	TGTGCCAGCACCCCCAGACCCCGGGGCGGGGAGCTGTTTTTT
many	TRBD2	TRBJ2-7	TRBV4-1	CASSQISGSEEQYF	TGCGCCAGCAGCCAGATTAGCGGGAGTGAAGAGCAGTACTTC
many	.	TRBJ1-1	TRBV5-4	CASSLAEDTNTEAFF	TGTGCCAGCAGCTTGGCCGAGGACACGAACACTGAAGCTTTCTTT
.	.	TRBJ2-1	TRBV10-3	CAISASPTGNEQFF	TGTGCCATCAGTGCATCACCAACGGGAAATGAGCAGTTCTTC
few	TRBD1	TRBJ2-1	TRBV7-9	CASSPIRGDRVQDEQFF	TGTGCCAGCAGCCCAATTCGAGGAGACAGGGTTCAGGATGAGCAGTTCTTC
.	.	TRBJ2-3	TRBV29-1	CSVSEGTLSTDTQYF	TGCAGCGTTTCAGAGGGGACGCTTAGCACAGATACGCAGTATTTT
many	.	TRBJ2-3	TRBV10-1	CASSMGYTDTQYF	TGCGCCAGCAGTATGGGATACACAGATACGCAGTATTTT
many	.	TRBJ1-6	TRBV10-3	CAISEEEWDSPLHF	TGTGCCATCAGTGAGGAAGAGTGGGATTCACCCCTCCACTTT
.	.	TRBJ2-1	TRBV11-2	CASSLDHGEQFF	TGTGCCAGCAGCTTAGATCATGGTGAGCAGTTCTTC
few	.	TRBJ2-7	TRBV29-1	CSVLTGGEQYF	TGCAGCGTGCTTACTGGGGGCGAGCAGTACTTC
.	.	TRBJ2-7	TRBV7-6	CASSRGGSGDRITYEQYF	TGTGCCAGCAGCCGGGGGGGTTCGGGGGACAGAATTACCTATGAGCAGTACTTC
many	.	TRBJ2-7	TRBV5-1	CASSLKRQGLSYEQYF	TGCGCCAGCAGCTTGAAACGCCAGGGGCTCTCCTACGAGCAGTACTTC
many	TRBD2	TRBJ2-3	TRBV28	CASSLGGTSGSTDTQYF	TGTGCCAGCAGTTTAGGGGGGACTAGCGGGAGCACAGATACGCAGTATTTT
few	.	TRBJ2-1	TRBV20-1	CSARGAPSSYNEQFF	TGCAGTGCTAGAGGGGCCCCGAGCTCCTACAATGAGCAGTTCTTC
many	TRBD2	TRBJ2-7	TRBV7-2	CASSSSIGGTYEQYF	TGTGCCAGCAGTTCCTCCATCGGGGGGACCTACGAGCAGTACTTC
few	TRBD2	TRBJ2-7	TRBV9	CASSVGTSGRVDEQYF	TGTGCCAGCAGCGTTGGGACTAGCGGGAGGGTCGACGAGCAGTACTTC
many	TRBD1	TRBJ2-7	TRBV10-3	CAISEDRVDYEQYF	TGTGCCATCAGTGAAGACAGGGTAGACTACGAGCAGTACTTC
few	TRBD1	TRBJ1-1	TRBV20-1	CSARTGGWGTEAFF	TGCAGTGCTAGGACAGGGGGCTGGGGCACTGAAGCTTTCTTT
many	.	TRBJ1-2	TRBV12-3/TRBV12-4	CASSPSQGYGYTF	TGTGCCAGCAGTCCCTCTCAGGGATATGGCTACACCTTC
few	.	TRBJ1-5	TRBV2	CASRAGYQPQHF	TGTGCCAGCAGAGCCGGCTATCAGCCCCAGCATTTT
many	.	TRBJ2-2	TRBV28	CASSSLGWTGNTGELFF	TGTGCCAGCAGTTCCCTCGGGTGGACGGGTAACACCGGGGAGCTGTTTTTT
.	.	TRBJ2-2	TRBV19	CASSVTGDLGELFF	TGTGCCAGCTCCGTAACAGGAGACCTAGGGGAGCTGTTTTTT